These T cell receptor beta chains were read from a single sample in a study of T cells of healthy individuals. MiXCR, run by TCRdb on the 5' RACE reads, gives a single entry per CDR3 protein. This table holds tens of thousands of distinct CDR3 sequences, approximately 4.7% found once. All receptors derive from a female donor in good health. The conserved cysteine and the conserved F or W are not part of the CDR3 here. The order of the fields is J gene, V gene, CDR3 protein.

j_gene: TRBJ2-5
v_gene: TRBV28
CDR3aa: ASSSVGQTQETQY

j_gene: TRBJ1-2
v_gene: TRBV30
CDR3aa: AWTGNRFAYT

j_gene: TRBJ2-5
v_gene: TRBV11-2
CDR3aa: ASSLGLAGEETQY

j_gene: TRBJ2-3
v_gene: TRBV12-5
CDR3aa: ASGYSGRREVKSTDTQY

j_gene: TRBJ2-3
v_gene: TRBV7-9
CDR3aa: ASSLEVGSSSTDTQY

j_gene: TRBJ2-1
v_gene: TRBV28
CDR3aa: ASSLQVFSGSGNEQF

j_gene: TRBJ2-3
v_gene: TRBV20-1
CDR3aa: SASPLAGEGTTDTQY

j_gene: TRBJ2-5
v_gene: TRBV5-1
CDR3aa: ASSYGTSQETQY

j_gene: TRBJ2-5
v_gene: TRBV5-1
CDR3aa: ASSSQAGQETQY

j_gene: TRBJ2-1
v_gene: TRBV20-1
CDR3aa: SAMNRDFSYNEQF

j_gene: TRBJ1-1
v_gene: TRBV20-1
CDR3aa: SAVDRAEAF

j_gene: TRBJ1-2
v_gene: TRBV4-3
CDR3aa: ASSQTPRGANYGYT

j_gene: TRBJ2-7
v_gene: TRBV19
CDR3aa: ASSMTASGAYEQY

j_gene: TRBJ1-1
v_gene: TRBV7-2
CDR3aa: ASSLALTANTEAF

j_gene: TRBJ2-3
v_gene: TRBV10-3
CDR3aa: AISESYVGGRLTDTQY

j_gene: TRBJ2-7
v_gene: TRBV6-2/TRBV6-3
CDR3aa: ASTLTRSLSYEQY

j_gene: TRBJ1-5
v_gene: TRBV6-5
CDR3aa: ASTTAMGNQPQH

j_gene: TRBJ2-7
v_gene: TRBV28
CDR3aa: ASSSGSRTYEQY

j_gene: TRBJ2-1
v_gene: TRBV5-8
CDR3aa: ASIDAGTATYNEQF

j_gene: TRBJ1-5
v_gene: TRBV4-3
CDR3aa: ASSQDRTGERNQPQH

j_gene: TRBJ2-2
v_gene: TRBV20-1
CDR3aa: SRRSSRGTGELF

j_gene: TRBJ2-5
v_gene: TRBV12-3/TRBV12-4
CDR3aa: ASSLALTLKETQY

j_gene: TRBJ1-4
v_gene: TRBV24-1
CDR3aa: ATSDSPGTTNEKLF

j_gene: TRBJ2-3
v_gene: TRBV7-2
CDR3aa: ASNFWGSTDTQY

j_gene: TRBJ2-7
v_gene: TRBV7-9
CDR3aa: ASSDSGALSYEQY

j_gene: TRBJ1-1
v_gene: TRBV7-8
CDR3aa: ASSPFAMNTEAF

j_gene: TRBJ2-2
v_gene: TRBV5-1
CDR3aa: ASSLGYAGTGELF

j_gene: TRBJ2-4
v_gene: TRBV20-1
CDR3aa: SARVPSGRAKNIQY

j_gene: TRBJ2-1
v_gene: TRBV20-1
CDR3aa: SARQGLYNEQF

j_gene: TRBJ1-1
v_gene: TRBV29-1
CDR3aa: SGGGDLYHTEAF

j_gene: TRBJ1-5
v_gene: TRBV10-3
CDR3aa: AISEQQGINQPQH

j_gene: TRBJ1-1
v_gene: TRBV7-9
CDR3aa: ASSGIQGPGVTEAF

j_gene: TRBJ2-1
v_gene: TRBV11-2
CDR3aa: ASSLVQGRGLAGPSSYNEQF

j_gene: TRBJ1-2
v_gene: TRBV5-5
CDR3aa: ASSLAAQPYGYT

j_gene: TRBJ2-6
v_gene: TRBV12-3/TRBV12-4
CDR3aa: ASSPWGAARTSGSGGANVLT

j_gene: TRBJ2-7
v_gene: TRBV30
CDR3aa: AWSVAREQY

j_gene: TRBJ1-1
v_gene: TRBV6-6
CDR3aa: ASKMTTGTGVTEAF

j_gene: TRBJ2-4
v_gene: TRBV7-8
CDR3aa: ASSSPVGTSGSQNIQY

j_gene: TRBJ1-1
v_gene: TRBV28
CDR3aa: ASSLPTPRNTEAF

j_gene: TRBJ2-3
v_gene: TRBV11-2
CDR3aa: ASSLDSAGSTDTQY

j_gene: TRBJ2-7
v_gene: TRBV7-2
CDR3aa: ASSLDRSYEQY

j_gene: TRBJ2-3
v_gene: TRBV4-3
CDR3aa: ASSQDVGLAGDTQY

j_gene: TRBJ2-3
v_gene: TRBV3-1
CDR3aa: ASSPGLASTDTQY

j_gene: TRBJ1-5
v_gene: TRBV5-8
CDR3aa: ASSLNVDPQH

j_gene: TRBJ1-1
v_gene: TRBV9
CDR3aa: ASSGRQAMNTEAF

j_gene: TRBJ1-2
v_gene: TRBV6-5
CDR3aa: ASSPNNYGYT

j_gene: TRBJ1-5
v_gene: TRBV12-3/TRBV12-4
CDR3aa: ASSLAGVNQPQH

j_gene: TRBJ1-6
v_gene: TRBV7-9
CDR3aa: ASSPPYSPLH

j_gene: TRBJ2-7
v_gene: TRBV28
CDR3aa: ASSLPWGREVHEQY

j_gene: TRBJ1-1
v_gene: TRBV9
CDR3aa: ASSDGLNTEAF

j_gene: TRBJ1-3
v_gene: TRBV30
CDR3aa: AWSVGVIISGNTIY

j_gene: TRBJ2-1
v_gene: TRBV24-1
CDR3aa: ATSDQKGGRSYNEQF

j_gene: TRBJ2-1
v_gene: TRBV29-1
CDR3aa: SVESPESYNEQF